One and the same sample provided the 2 T cell receptor beta chains below, sequenced in a study of chemoradiotherapy in HPV16-positive cancers. Some clones are missing from TCRdb's copy, which holds only in-frame ones; the method was immunoSEQ multiplex PCR. Counted here are approximately 5,000 clones, 74% occurring once; the ten biggest clones make up over 7.5%. Sequences were derived from tumor tissue, sampled from a patient who underwent chemoradiotherapy. The receptors here all came from a human donor with HPV-associated anogenital cancer.

The chain links TRBV18 to TRBJ2-7, with no clear D. The CDR3 contains 13 residues. Germline values: CDR1 KGHSH, CDR2 LQKENI. Trimming shortened V by 4 bases and J by 5 bases, and 12 bases separated the two germline ends. Here the CDR3 reads CASSLSAPNEQYF. The CDR3 nucleotides read TGTGCCAGCTCACTTTCGGCTCCGAACGAGCAGTACTTC.

This clone has only one observation. The chain carries TRBV29-1 and TRBJ2-7; 11 nucleotides line up with TRBD2. The germline gives CDR1 SQVTM, CDR2 ANQGSEA. This CDR3 has 15 residues. J was trimmed by 2 bases and V by 1 base; bases with no gene match: 4. The CDR3 spells CSVEAELAGAYEQYF. As DNA, the CDR3 is TGCAGCGTTGAAGCGGAACTAGCGGGAGCCTACGAGCAGTACTTC.